This T cell receptor (beta chain) was profiled in a study of early T cells in non-severe SARS-CoV-2 infection. Germline CDR1 is SGHTA and CDR2 is FQGTGA. This CDR3 is 15 amino acids long. Trimming cost V 3 bases and J 2 bases; bases outside gene matches: 4. TCRdb redid the calling of the 5' RACE reads with MiXCR, one entry per CDR3 protein. The sample includes about 90,000 distinct CDR3 sequences, more than 10% of them seen just once. Sequenced material: whole blood, taken at baseline. The clonotype comes from an adult who was a healthcare worker with PCR-confirmed SARS-CoV-2 infection or an uninfected control (not recorded which). The chain uses TRBV7-3 and TRBJ2-1; 7 bases fit TRBD2. The CDR3 reads CASSFLAGPYNEQFF. Here the CDR3 DNA reads TGTGCCAGCAGCTTTTTAGCGGGTCCCTACAATGAGCAGTTCTTC.